One sample yielded the 28 T cell receptor beta chains listed below, sequenced in a study of OX40 agonist ivuxolimab in advanced cancers. The repertoire was sequenced with immunoSEQ multiplex PCR; TCRdb's copy has only in-frame clones and lacks some. The data hold about 12,000 clones, with 65% to 90% observed a single time. The sequenced sample was CD4+ or CD8+ T cells sorted from blood, obtained in a trial of the OX40 agonist ivuxolimab. Receptors originate from an adult with an advanced solid tumor such as melanoma, head and neck, liver or kidney cancer.

As DNA, the CDR3 is TGCAGCGCCAGGGACAGGGACGGCACCGGGGAGCTGTTTTTT. Protein sequence: CSARDRDGTGELFF. V is TRBV29-1 and J is TRBJ2-2; TRBD1 matches 9 bases. Trimming cost V 7 bases and J 4 bases; bases outside gene matches: 7. The CDR3 has 14 amino acids. CDR1 and CDR2 from the germline V gene are SQVTM and ANQGSEA.

CDR3 DNA sequence: TGTGCCAGCAGCCCTGTGGGAGGGGGCCAATATGGCTACACCTTC. As protein: CASSPVGGGQYGYTF. V usage is TRBV16 and J usage is TRBJ1-2, with 7 bases that match TRBD1. CDR1 and CDR2 (germline): KGHSY, FQNENV. J lost 5 bases, V lost 4 bases, and 10 bases had no gene match. The CDR3 sequence is 15 residues long.

The J gene is TRBJ1-2, the V gene TRBV27, with D possibly TRBD1 on 5 matching bases. This CDR3 has 15 amino acids. Trimming left V 6 bases short and J 2 bases short, with 16 bases between. Germline CDR1 is MNHEY and CDR2 is SMNVEV (reference sequence). This chain's CDR3 is CASRPGPAVNYGYTF. CDR3 nucleotide sequence: TGTGCCAGCAGACCGGGACCCGCCGTAAACTATGGCTACACCTTC.

V is TRBV7-6 and J is TRBJ2-3; D uncertain. Germline V gene lookup returns CDR1 SGHVS and CDR2 FNYEAQ. CDR3 length equals 12 residues. Trimming left V 3 bases short and J 4 bases short, with 5 bases between. The CDR3 here is CASSFPADTQYF. The CDR3, as DNA: TGTGCCAGCAGCTTCCCTGCAGATACGCAGTATTTT. The full variable domain, completed using reference TRBV7-6 and TRBJ2-3, is GAGVSQSPRYKVTKRGQDVALRCDPISGHVSLYWYRQALGQGPEFLTYFNYEAQQDKSGLPNDRFSAERPEGSISTLTIQRTEQRDSAMYRCASSFPADTQYFGPGTRLTVL.

The V call is TRBV7-3, the J call TRBJ2-1; a weak D match, TRBD2 (6 bases). V was clipped by 3 bases and J by 1 base, with 16 bases between them. This CDR3 spans 17 amino acids. The germline gives CDR1 SGHTA, CDR2 FQGTGA. In nucleotides, the CDR3 is TGTGCCAGCAGCTTGTTTTCTCCGGCGGGATCCTACAATGAGCAGTTCTTC. This codes for CASSLFSPAGSYNEQFF. Full variable domain (rest looked up from reference TRBV7-3 and TRBJ2-1): GAGVSQTPSNKVTEKGKYVELRCDPISGHTALYWYRQSLGQGPEFLIYFQGTGAADDSGLPNDRFFAVRPEGSVSTLKIQRTERGDSAVYLCASSLFSPAGSYNEQFFGPGTRLTVL.

This clone was recorded only once. This sequence joins TRBV19 and TRBJ2-5; 13 nucleotides align to TRBD2. After removal of 8 bases from V and 4 bases from J, the junction contained 4 bases not matched to a gene. Looked up from germline, CDR1 is LNHDA and CDR2 is SQIVND (reference sequence). The CDR3 totals 14 residues. The CDR3 protein is CASGTSGASETQYF. The CDR3 DNA follows: TGTGCCAGTGGGACTAGCGGGGCCTCAGAGACCCAGTACTTC.

V gene TRBV23-1 combines with J gene TRBJ2-7, with 8 bases matching TRBD1. TRBV23-1 is placed among ORFs of uncertain function. The CDR3 contains 11 residues. Germline trimming cut 6 bases from V and 5 bases from J; bases unmatched to any gene: 0. The CDR3 sequence: CASRTGDEQYF. CDR3 coding DNA: TGCGCCAGCAGGACAGGGGACGAGCAGTACTTC.

The V call is TRBV7-9, the J call TRBJ1-4; D ambiguous. Trimming removed 3 bases at V and 6 bases at J, with 11 bases between. CDR1 is SEHNR, CDR2 FQNEAQ, per germline (reference sequence). The CDR3 loop spans 14 amino acids. CDR3 DNA sequence: TGTGCCAGCAGCTTCCTCGGGCTGGATGAAAAACTGTTTTTT. Translating gives CASSFLGLDEKLFF.

The CDR3 coding sequence is TGTGCCTGGAGCCCGGGGGGGGCAGAAAATTCACCCCTCCACTTT. This gives the protein CAWSPGGAENSPLHF. This rearrangement joins TRBV30 to TRBJ1-6, with a possible D match to TRBD1 (6 bases). The V end lost 3 bases, the J end lost 7 bases, and 16 bases lay between the germline ends. The CDR3 sequence is 15 residues long. In germline, CDR1 is GTSNPN, CDR2 SVGIG (reference sequence). The complete variable domain, with remaining parts taken from reference TRBV30 and TRBJ1-6, reads SQTIHQWPATLVQPVGSPLSLECTVEGTSNPNLYWYRQAAGRGLQLLFYSVGIGQISSEVPQNLSASRPQDRQFILSSKKLLLSDSGFYLCAWSPGGAENSPLHFGNGTRLTVT.

V and J are TRBV30 and TRBJ2-3; 8 nucleotides match TRBD2. Germline V CDR1 and CDR2: GTSNPN, SVGIG (reference sequence). This CDR3 contains 16 residues. Unmatched junction bases numbered 5, after V lost 0 bases and J lost 0 bases. The CDR3 is CAWSVGASGSTDTQYF. The DNA of the CDR3 is TGTGCCTGGAGTGTCGGGGCTAGCGGGAGCACAGATACGCAGTATTTT.

This clone was counted only a few times. This chain connects TRBV28 to TRBJ2-7; D unresolved. Per the germline V gene, CDR1 is MDHEN and CDR2 is SYDVKM. The V end lost 3 bases, the J end lost 5 bases, and 14 bases lay between the germline ends. The CDR3 has 14 residues. CDR3 region: CASSFSWDLNEQYF. DNA of the CDR3: TGTGCCAGCAGTTTTTCGTGGGATCTCAACGAGCAGTACTTC.

About this clone itself: Other DNA sequences in this specimen translate into the identical CDR3. The V gene is TRBV30, the J gene TRBJ2-1; the D is unclear. The ends were cut back, 0 bases at V and 4 bases at J, with 7 bases in the middle. Per the germline V gene, CDR1 is GTSNPN and CDR2 is SVGIG (reference sequence). This CDR3 is 13 amino acids long. The CDR3 nucleotides read TGTGCCTGGAGTGTAGGGTCTTACAATGAGCAGTTCTTC. Translated, it gives CAWSVGSYNEQFF.

This sequence joins TRBV19 and TRBJ2-3, with D perhaps TRBD1 or TRBD2 (5 bases each). Trimming cost V 9 bases and J 0 bases, with 13 bases left between them. Germline loops: CDR1 LNHDA, CDR2 SQIVND (reference sequence). The CDR3 runs to 14 residues. The DNA for the CDR3 is TGTGCCAGCCGACCGGGGCCTAGCACAGATACGCAGTATTTT. Protein product: CASRPGPSTDTQYF.

The rearrangement links TRBV30 to TRBJ1-3; D may be TRBD1 (6 bases). V lost 2 bases and J lost 7, with 6 bases in between. Per the germline V gene, CDR1 is GTSNPN and CDR2 is SVGIG (reference sequence). CDR3 length: 11 amino acids. CDR3 sequence: CAWSTGNTIYF. CDR3 coding DNA: TGTGCCTGGAGTACAGGGAACACCATATATTTT.

The chain is built from TRBV27 and TRBJ2-1; TRBD2 matches 14 bases. With V trimmed by 5 bases and J by 9 bases, 6 bases remained unmatched. Per germline, CDR1 MNHEY and CDR2 SMNVEV (reference sequence). This CDR3 is built from 15 residues. The CDR3 sequence is CASSHGTSGSSEQFF. In nucleotides, the CDR3 is TGTGCCAGCAGTCACGGGACTAGCGGGAGTAGTGAGCAGTTCTTC.

The chain couples TRBV11-2 to TRBJ1-1, with no clear D. V was trimmed by 6 bases and J by 4 bases, leaving 6 bases between them. Germline loops: CDR1 SGHAT, CDR2 FQNNGV. The CDR3 runs to 11 residues. The CDR3 spells CASRSITEAFF. The CDR3 DNA follows: TGTGCCAGCAGGTCTATCACTGAAGCTTTCTTT. The whole variable domain, remainder taken from reference TRBV11-2 and TRBJ1-1, is EAGVAQSPRYKIIEKRQSVAFWCNPISGHATLYWYQQILGQGPKLLIQFQNNGVVDDSQLPKDRFSAERLKGVDSTLKIQPAKLEDSAVYLCASRSITEAFFGQGTRLTVV.

This clone has only one observation. This rearrangement joins TRBV7-9 to TRBJ1-1; D is unclear. V lost 4 bases and J 11 bases, leaving 14 bases between the germline ends. Germline lookup yields CDR1 SEHNR and CDR2 FQNEAQ (reference sequence). The CDR3 totals 12 residues. The CDR3 DNA sequence: TGTGCCAGCAGCTCTCCCACACGAGTGGCTTTCTTT. This gives the protein CASSSPTRVAFF.

The chain couples TRBV5-8 to TRBJ1-3; D ambiguous. The CDR3 spans 14 residues. Between the trimmed V and J ends, which lost 2 bases and 2 bases, there was a span of 8 bases. Germline CDR1 is SGHTS and CDR2 is YDEGEE. CDR3 residues: CASSFRGAGNTIYF. As DNA, the CDR3 is TGTGCCAGCAGCTTTCGTGGGGCTGGAAACACCATATATTTT.

The CDR3: CASSEERGLTEAFF. The DNA of the CDR3 is TGTGCCAGCAGTGAAGAACGGGGTTTAACTGAAGCTTTCTTT. V usage is TRBV2 and J usage is TRBJ1-1; D unclear. CDR1 is SNHLY, CDR2 FYNNEI, per germline. CDR3 length: 14 amino acids. Trimming shortened V by 1 base and J by 5 bases, and 11 bases separated the two germline ends. Complete variable domain (other parts from reference TRBV2 and TRBJ1-1): EPEVTQTPSHQVTQMGQEVILRCVPISNHLYFYWYRQILGQKVEFLVSFYNNEISEKSEIFDDQFSVERPDGSNFTLKIRSTKLEDSAMYFCASSEERGLTEAFFGQGTRLTVV.

The chain joins TRBV6-6 to TRBJ1-1; D not resolved. In germline, CDR1 is MNHNY, CDR2 SVGAGI (reference sequence). V lost 6 bases and J 3 bases, leaving 20 bases between the germline ends. This CDR3 is 16 amino acids long. Here the CDR3 reads CASSPVAGPRDTEAFF. The CDR3 nucleotides are TGTGCCAGCAGCCCCGTTGCGGGCCCACGGGACACTGAAGCTTTCTTT.

The chain uses TRBV28 and TRBJ2-7; D is uncertain. The V end was cut by 2 bases, the J end by 0 bases, with 8 bases between. The CDR3 extends over 14 amino acids. Germline loops: CDR1 MDHEN, CDR2 SYDVKM. The CDR3 spells CASSLQASSYEQYF. In nucleotides, the CDR3 is TGTGCCAGCAGTTTACAGGCTTCCTCCTACGAGCAGTACTTC.

V gene TRBV19 combines with J gene TRBJ1-5; D gene uncertain. The V end lost 0 bases, the J end lost 2 bases, and 8 bases lay between the germline ends. Per the germline V gene, CDR1 is LNHDA and CDR2 is SQIVND (reference sequence). This CDR3 has 15 residues. Written as DNA, the CDR3 is TGTGCCAGTAGTATAGACGGGTATGGCAATCAGCCCCAGCATTTT. Protein product: CASSIDGYGNQPQHF.

V is TRBV7-9 and J is TRBJ2-1, with 13 positions matching TRBD2. The CDR3 sequence is 15 residues long. V gave up 5 bases and J gave up 6 bases; unmatched junction bases: 4. Germline V gives CDR1 SEHNR, CDR2 FQNEAQ (reference sequence). The CDR3 DNA reads as TGTGCCAGCAGCGGCTGGACTAGCGGGGGCAATGAGCAGTTCTTC. Its translation is CASSGWTSGGNEQFF.

This clone has only a few counts. The V and J genes are TRBV6-1 and TRBJ2-7; D unresolved. The CDR3 is 11 amino acids. Trimming took off 8 bases at V and 6 bases at J, with 11 bases between the two ends. CDR1 and CDR2 (germline): MNHNS, SASEGT. CDR3 DNA: TGTGCCAGCGGATCTGCAGTCGAGCAGTACTTC. This codes for CASGSAVEQYF.

The chain recombines TRBV19 with TRBJ1-1; TRBD1 might be the D (6 bases). This CDR3 has 15 amino acids. CDR1 is LNHDA and CDR2 is SQIVND in the germline V gene (reference sequence). Deletions cut 5 bases from V and 4 bases from J, with 17 bases between. In DNA, the CDR3 is TGTGCCAGTAGTTGGGGTTGGGGGGCTGGCACTGAAGCTTTCTTT. As protein: CASSWGWGAGTEAFF.

This chain links TRBV19 with TRBJ2-1; 8 nucleotides match TRBD2. Germline CDR1 reads LNHDA; CDR2 reads SQIVND (reference sequence). J lost 3 bases, V lost 5 bases, and 6 bases had no gene match. The CDR3 loop spans 15 amino acids. CDR3 bases: TGTGCCAGTAGTGCCGCTAGCGGGTTCTACAATGAGCAGTTCTTC. Protein product: CASSAASGFYNEQFF.

The chain couples TRBV29-1 to TRBJ2-5, with D unclear. Germline lookup yields CDR1 SQVTM and CDR2 ANQGSEA. V shed 3 bases and J shed 3 bases, with 2 bases lying between them. The CDR3 loop spans 10 amino acids. CDR3 DNA sequence: TGCAGCGTTGACGAAGAGACCCAGTACTTC. The encoded protein is CSVDEETQYF.

The chain employs TRBV5-8 and TRBJ2-7, with TRBD2 as a possible D gene (6 bases). Trimming left V 6 bases short and J 4 bases short, with 14 bases between. The CDR3 is 13 amino acids. Looked up from germline, CDR1 is SGHTS and CDR2 is YDEGEE. The CDR3 loop is CASTIGGIYEQYF. In DNA, the CDR3 is TGTGCCAGCACCATTGGGGGGATTTACGAGCAGTACTTC. The full variable domain, completed using reference TRBV5-8 and TRBJ2-7, is EAGVTQSPTHLIKTRGQQATLRCSPISGHTSVYWYQQALGLGLQFLLWYDEGEERNRGNFPPRFSGRQFPNYSSELNVNALELEDSALYLCASTIGGIYEQYFGPGTRLTVT.